The TCR beta chain under discussion was sequenced for a study of T cells after yellow fever vaccination. Study at large: Fractions of low cell number were prepared using SMART-Seq v4 Ultra Low Input.

Per germline, CDR1 ENHRY and CDR2 SYGVKD. The CDR3 extends over 14 amino acids. Between the trimmed V and J ends, which lost 6 bases and 2 bases, there was a span of 12 bases. Whole-study results and caveats: Once the booster was given, most primary-vaccination clones reappeared, at 95% to 97% for CD4 and approximately 88% for CD8.

Note on this clonotype: No antigen is known for it.

TCRdb reprocessed the 5' RACE reads with MiXCR, giving one entry per CDR3 protein. Of 250,000 to 350,000 distinct CDR3 sequences listed, approximately 10% are singletons. The chain couples TRBV10-3 to TRBJ2-3; D tentatively fits TRBD1 or TRBD2 (6 bases each). The source is a man between 18 and 35 years old who received the YFV17D yellow fever vaccine. The specimen was CD4+ T cells sorted from PBMCs, collected 5 days after the yellow fever booster vaccination. The CDR3, as DNA: TGTGCCATCAGGACGGGGGCCAACACAGATACGCAGTATTTT. Its protein is CAIRTGANTDTQYF.